This TCR beta chain was identified in a study of control samples from healthy donors and cancer patients. V dropped 3 bases and J dropped 0 bases, with 9 bases sitting between them. The CDR3 is 15 residues long. Germline V gene data show CDR1 as KGHSH and CDR2 as LQKENI. Generated by immunoSEQ multiplex PCR, the TCRdb table keeps only in-frame clones and is missing some. The sample lists around 70,000 clones, approximately 94% occurring once. This sequence originates from a woman in her thirties in good health. This chain links TRBV18 with TRBJ1-5; the D is unclear. Material for sequencing was blood. CDR3 DNA sequence: TGTGCCAGCTCACCCGAGTGGGATAGCAATCAGCCCCAGCATTTT. It encodes CASSPEWDSNQPQHF.